These T cell receptor beta chains were read from a single sample in a study of regulatory T cells in long-lasting Graves disease. TCRdb re-called the multiplex PCR reads through MiXCR, storing one row per CDR3 protein. The sample has about 520,000 distinct CDR3 sequences; around 13% are singletons. This sample also appeared in a second study, on T cells in Graves' hyperthyroidism and ophthalmopathy.

Sequenced here: peripheral blood mononuclear cells (PBMCs), sampled at new diagnosis, from a patient treated with antithyroid drugs. These receptors were obtained from a woman aged 25 to 39 with Graves disease. The CDR3 runs from the conserved cysteine through the conserved F or W. The order of the fields is CDR3 protein, CDR3 DNA, V gene, J gene, clone size, CDR3 length, D gene. D genes are given only for firm matches. The listing skips clone size in some rows; elsewhere it reads once, few, many or a size class.

CDR3aa: CASRGGLAGDNEQFF
CDR3nt: TGCGCCAGCAGAGGCGGACTAGCGGGAGACAATGAGCAGTTCTTC
v_gene: TRBV4-1
j_gene: TRBJ2-1
abundance: many
len: 15
d_gene: TRBD2

CDR3aa: CASDPGTSGNTQYF
CDR3nt: TGTGCCAGCGACCCCGGGACTAGCGGTAATACGCAGTATTTT
v_gene: TRBV5-4
j_gene: TRBJ2-3
abundance: NA
len: 14
d_gene: TRBD2

CDR3aa: CASSIVATNEKLFF
CDR3nt: TGTGCCAGTAGTATAGTTGCAACTAATGAAAAACTGTTTTTT
v_gene: TRBV19
j_gene: TRBJ1-4
abundance: many
len: 14
d_gene: NA

CDR3aa: CSASRTANTEAFF
CDR3nt: TGCAGTGCTAGTAGGACAGCGAACACTGAAGCTTTCTTT
v_gene: TRBV20-1
j_gene: TRBJ1-1
abundance: many
len: 13
d_gene: NA

CDR3aa: CASSLTLFSGGGEKLFF
CDR3nt: TGCGCCAGCAGCTTGACCCTCTTTTCAGGGGGCGGGGAAAAACTGTTTTTT
v_gene: TRBV5-1
j_gene: TRBJ1-4
abundance: many
len: 17
d_gene: TRBD1

CDR3aa: CASTRGDRGRIYSGNTIYF
CDR3nt: TGTGCCAGCACGAGGGGCGACAGGGGGCGAATCTACTCTGGAAACACCATATATTTT
v_gene: TRBV28
j_gene: TRBJ1-3
abundance: many
len: 19
d_gene: TRBD1

CDR3aa: CASSLVANSEAFF
CDR3nt: TGCGCCAGCAGCTTGGTGGCGAATTCGGAAGCTTTCTTT
v_gene: TRBV5-1
j_gene: TRBJ1-1
abundance: NA
len: 13
d_gene: NA

CDR3aa: CASSPPTPINIQYF
CDR3nt: TGTGCCAGCTCACCACCTACGCCGATAAACATTCAGTACTTC
v_gene: TRBV18
j_gene: TRBJ2-4
abundance: many
len: 14
d_gene: NA

CDR3aa: CASSLFTSAGAGELFF
CDR3nt: TGTGCCAGCAGTTTATTTACTAGTGCAGGGGCCGGGGAGCTGTTTTTT
v_gene: TRBV28
j_gene: TRBJ2-2
abundance: few
len: 16
d_gene: NA

CDR3aa: CSASLTRETQYF
CDR3nt: TGCAGTGCTAGTCTTACTAGGGAGACCCAGTACTTC
v_gene: TRBV20-1
j_gene: TRBJ2-5
abundance: few
len: 12
d_gene: NA

CDR3aa: CTTRENLLATNEKLFF
CDR3nt: TGTACCACCAGGGAGAACTTACTTGCAACTAATGAAAAACTGTTTTTT
v_gene: TRBV15
j_gene: TRBJ1-4
abundance: many
len: 16
d_gene: NA

CDR3aa: CASSPTIGGTETQYF
CDR3nt: TGTGCCAGCAGCCCGACAATCGGGGGTACAGAGACCCAGTACTTC
v_gene: TRBV7-9
j_gene: TRBJ2-5
abundance: many
len: 15
d_gene: NA

CDR3aa: CASSSTSGTGASEAFF
CDR3nt: TGTGCCAGCAGCTCGACCTCCGGGACAGGGGCCTCGGAGGCTTTCTTT
v_gene: TRBV7-2
j_gene: TRBJ1-1
abundance: NA
len: 16
d_gene: TRBD1

CDR3aa: CASSFTGRAKDEQYF
CDR3nt: TGTGCCAGCAGTTTCACCGGGAGAGCCAAGGACGAGCAGTACTTC
v_gene: TRBV28
j_gene: TRBJ2-7
abundance: many
len: 15
d_gene: NA

CDR3aa: CSARDRWRVKSNYGYTF
CDR3nt: TGCAGTGCTAGAGATCGCTGGCGGGTGAAGTCAAACTATGGCTACACCTTC
v_gene: TRBV20-1
j_gene: TRBJ1-2
abundance: many
len: 17
d_gene: NA

CDR3aa: CAWSVGAGVNEQFF
CDR3nt: TGTGCCTGGAGTGTGGGCGCGGGAGTGAATGAGCAGTTCTTC
v_gene: TRBV30
j_gene: TRBJ2-1
abundance: many
len: 14
d_gene: TRBD2

CDR3aa: CASSLLQGAGAEAFF
CDR3nt: TGCGCCAGCAGCTTGTTGCAGGGGGCGGGAGCTGAAGCTTTCTTT
v_gene: TRBV5-1
j_gene: TRBJ1-1
abundance: NA
len: 15
d_gene: TRBD1

CDR3aa: CASSTHRGQNTEAFF
CDR3nt: TGTGCCAGCAGCACCCACAGGGGTCAGAACACTGAAGCTTTCTTT
v_gene: TRBV7-2
j_gene: TRBJ1-1
abundance: many
len: 15
d_gene: TRBD1

CDR3aa: CASSPSGFSEANVLTF
CDR3nt: TGCGCCAGCAGCCCGTCGGGGTTTTCTGAGGCCAACGTCCTGACTTTC
v_gene: TRBV5-1
j_gene: TRBJ2-6
abundance: many
len: 16
d_gene: NA

CDR3aa: CASSFRGGGHLYNEQFF
CDR3nt: TGTGCCAGCAGCTTTAGGGGGGGAGGCCATCTATACAATGAGCAGTTCTTC
v_gene: TRBV11-2
j_gene: TRBJ2-1
abundance: many
len: 17
d_gene: NA

CDR3aa: CASGLVSGVGGYTF
CDR3nt: TGTGCTAGTGGTTTGGTATCCGGGGTCGGCGGCTACACCTTC
v_gene: TRBV12-5
j_gene: TRBJ1-2
abundance: few
len: 14
d_gene: NA

CDR3aa: CASSPPQGQGAYEQYF
CDR3nt: TGTGCCAGCAGCCCCCCCCAGGGACAGGGGGCGTACGAGCAGTACTTC
v_gene: TRBV7-9
j_gene: TRBJ2-7
abundance: few
len: 16
d_gene: TRBD1

CDR3aa: CASSSGLNYGYTF
CDR3nt: TGTGCCAGCAGTTCGGGCCTGAACTATGGCTACACCTTC
v_gene: TRBV6-5
j_gene: TRBJ1-2
abundance: NA
len: 13
d_gene: NA

CDR3aa: CASSPRGRVSSEAFF
CDR3nt: TGTGCCAGTAGTCCCCGGGGCAGGGTTTCTAGTGAAGCTTTCTTT
v_gene: TRBV19
j_gene: TRBJ1-1
abundance: few
len: 15
d_gene: NA

CDR3aa: CSARRATGPGLPFF
CDR3nt: TGCAGTGCCAGACGGGCGACAGGGCCCGGCCTACCTTTCTTT
v_gene: TRBV20-1
j_gene: TRBJ1-1
abundance: many
len: 14
d_gene: TRBD1

CDR3aa: CASSTRLAGSPLHF
CDR3nt: TGTGCCAGCAGCACTCGACTAGCTGGCTCACCCCTCCACTTT
v_gene: TRBV11-2
j_gene: TRBJ1-6
abundance: many
len: 14
d_gene: NA

CDR3aa: CASSLHGRDEQFF
CDR3nt: TGTGCCAGCAGTTTACACGGGAGAGATGAGCAGTTCTTC
v_gene: TRBV12-3/TRBV12-4
j_gene: TRBJ2-1
abundance: many
len: 13
d_gene: NA

CDR3aa: CAISESGDRGWDQFF
CDR3nt: TGTGCCATCAGTGAGTCGGGGGACAGGGGATGGGACCAGTTCTTC
v_gene: TRBV10-3
j_gene: TRBJ2-1
abundance: many
len: 15
d_gene: TRBD1